What follows is one T cell receptor (beta chain) and its context. This sample is drawn from a study of blood T cell repertoires in COVID-19. Original handling: Nucleated cell number was recorded as an estimate derived from reference gene primer amplification. Profiled with immunoSEQ multiplex PCR; TCRdb holds only in-frame clones, not every one. That table supplies the V and J calls and clone size; D and trimming were determined from the DNA. The table shows some 350,000 clones, with over 75% occurring only once. The TCR comes from a woman aged 30 to 39 who had recovered from COVID-19. The sequenced material came from PBMCs or T cells enriched from blood (not recorded which).

The CDR3 coding sequence is TGTGCCAGCAGCCCCCGAGGGCCAGGTGGGGACGAGCAGTACTTC. It translates to CASSPRGPGGDEQYF. This rearrangement joins TRBV9 to TRBJ2-7; possibly TRBD2 for D (5 bases). V was pared by 4 bases and J by 5 bases, with 19 bases between. The CDR3 length is 15 residues. Germline assignment: CDR1 SGDLS and CDR2 YYNGEE. Complete variable domain (other parts from reference TRBV9 and TRBJ2-7): DSGVTQTPKHLITATGQRVTLRCSPRSGDLSVYWYQQSLDQGLQFLIQYYNGEERAKGNILERFSAQQFPDLHSELNLSSLELGDSALYFCASSPRGPGGDEQYFGPGTRLTVT.